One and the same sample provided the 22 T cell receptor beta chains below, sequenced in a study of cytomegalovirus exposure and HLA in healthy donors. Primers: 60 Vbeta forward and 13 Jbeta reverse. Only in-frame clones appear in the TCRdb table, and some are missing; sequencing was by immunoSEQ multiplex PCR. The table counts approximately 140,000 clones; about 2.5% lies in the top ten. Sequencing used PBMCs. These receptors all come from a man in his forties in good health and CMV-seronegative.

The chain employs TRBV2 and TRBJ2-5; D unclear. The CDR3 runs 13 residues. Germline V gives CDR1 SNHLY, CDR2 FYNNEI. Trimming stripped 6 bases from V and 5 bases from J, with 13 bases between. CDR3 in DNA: TGTGCCAGCAGCCCAGTCGGGTCGGAGACCCAGTACTTC. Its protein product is CASSPVGSETQYF.

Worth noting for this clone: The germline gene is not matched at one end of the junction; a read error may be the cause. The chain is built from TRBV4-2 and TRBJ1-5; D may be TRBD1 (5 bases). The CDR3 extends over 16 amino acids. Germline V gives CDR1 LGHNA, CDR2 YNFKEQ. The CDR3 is CASTQDPGHGNQPQHF. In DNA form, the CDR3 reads TGTGCCAGCACCCAAGATCCCGGACACGGCAATCAGCCCCAGCATTTT.

CDR3 sequence: CASSQNGQGFNTEAFF. DNA for the CDR3: TGTGCCAGCAGCCAAAACGGACAAGGATTTAACACTGAAGCTTTCTTT. J is TRBJ1-1 and V is TRBV14, with a possible D match to TRBD1 (5 bases). This CDR3 spans 16 amino acids. Trimming removed 2 bases at V and 2 bases at J, with 15 bases between. Germline CDR1 and CDR2: SGHDN and FVKESK.

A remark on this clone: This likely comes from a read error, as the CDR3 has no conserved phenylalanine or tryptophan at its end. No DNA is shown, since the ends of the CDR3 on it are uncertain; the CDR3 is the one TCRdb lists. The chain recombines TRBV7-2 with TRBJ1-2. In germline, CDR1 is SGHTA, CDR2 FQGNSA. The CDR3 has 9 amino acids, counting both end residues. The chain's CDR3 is CASSSLSYV.

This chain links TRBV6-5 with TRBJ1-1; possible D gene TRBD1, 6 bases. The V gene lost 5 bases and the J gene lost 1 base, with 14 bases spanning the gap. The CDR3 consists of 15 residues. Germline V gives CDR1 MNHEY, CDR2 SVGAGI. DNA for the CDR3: TGTGCCAGCAGTCGATCGCCGGGACAGAACACTGAAGCTTTCTTT. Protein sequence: CASSRSPGQNTEAFF.

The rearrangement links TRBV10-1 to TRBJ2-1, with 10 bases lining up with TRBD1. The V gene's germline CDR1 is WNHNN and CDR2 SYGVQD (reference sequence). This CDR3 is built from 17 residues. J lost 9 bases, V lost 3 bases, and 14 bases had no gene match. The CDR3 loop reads CASSDHRTGGKGGEQFF. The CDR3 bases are TGCGCCAGCAGTGACCACCGGACAGGGGGAAAAGGCGGTGAGCAGTTCTTC.

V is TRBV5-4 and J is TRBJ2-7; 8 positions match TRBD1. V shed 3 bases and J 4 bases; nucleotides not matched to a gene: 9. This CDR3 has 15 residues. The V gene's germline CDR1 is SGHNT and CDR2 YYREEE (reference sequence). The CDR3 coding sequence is TGTGCCAGCAGCTCTAAGGACAGGGCGATATACGAGCAGTACTTC. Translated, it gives CASSSKDRAIYEQYF.

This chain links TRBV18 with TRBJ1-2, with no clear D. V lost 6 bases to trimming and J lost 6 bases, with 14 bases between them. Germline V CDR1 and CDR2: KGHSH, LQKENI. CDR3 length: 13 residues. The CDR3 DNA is TGTGCCAGCTCCCCTAGGTCCCGGGATGGCTACACCTTC. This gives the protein CASSPRSRDGYTF.

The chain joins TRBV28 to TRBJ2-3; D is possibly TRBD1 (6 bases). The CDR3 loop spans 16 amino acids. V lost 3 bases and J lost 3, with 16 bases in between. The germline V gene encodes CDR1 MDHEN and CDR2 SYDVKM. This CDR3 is CASSFGSAGATDTQYF. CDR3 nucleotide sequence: TGTGCCAGCAGTTTTGGGTCGGCAGGGGCGACAGATACGCAGTATTTT. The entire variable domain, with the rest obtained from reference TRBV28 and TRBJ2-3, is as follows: DVKVTQSSRYLVKRTGEKVFLECVQDMDHENMFWYRQDPGLGLRLIYFSYDVKMKEKGDIPEGYSVSREKKERFSLILESASTNQTSMYLCASSFGSAGATDTQYFGPGTRLTVL.

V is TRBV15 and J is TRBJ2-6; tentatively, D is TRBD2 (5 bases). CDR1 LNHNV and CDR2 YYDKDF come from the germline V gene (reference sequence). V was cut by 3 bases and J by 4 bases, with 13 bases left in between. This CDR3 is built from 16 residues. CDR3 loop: CATSSAGGDGANVLTF. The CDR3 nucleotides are TGTGCCACCAGCAGCGCCGGAGGCGACGGGGCCAACGTCCTGACTTTC.

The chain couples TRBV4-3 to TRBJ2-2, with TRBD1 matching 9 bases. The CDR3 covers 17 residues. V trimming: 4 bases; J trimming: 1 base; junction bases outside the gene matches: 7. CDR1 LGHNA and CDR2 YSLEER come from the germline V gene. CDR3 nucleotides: TGCGCCAGCAGCCGCGAGCCGGGACAGGGGAACACCGGGGAGCTGTTTTTT. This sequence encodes CASSREPGQGNTGELFF.

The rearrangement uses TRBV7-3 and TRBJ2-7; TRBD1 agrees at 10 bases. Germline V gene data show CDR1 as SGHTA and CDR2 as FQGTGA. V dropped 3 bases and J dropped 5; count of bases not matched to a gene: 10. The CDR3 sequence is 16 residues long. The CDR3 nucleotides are TGTGCCAGCAGCTTGATTCCCGGGACAGGGGTAGACGAGCAGTACTTC. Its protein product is CASSLIPGTGVDEQYF.

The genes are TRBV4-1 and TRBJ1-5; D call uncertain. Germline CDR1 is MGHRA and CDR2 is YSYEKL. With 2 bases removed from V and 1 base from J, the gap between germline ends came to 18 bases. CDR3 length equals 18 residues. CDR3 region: CASSQSSYGSLSNQPQHF. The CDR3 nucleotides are TGCGCCAGCAGCCAATCGAGCTACGGGTCCTTAAGCAATCAGCCCCAGCATTTT.

The DNA for the CDR3 is TGTGCCAGCAGCCAAAAGGGGACCGGGGAGCTGTTTTTT. This sequence encodes CASSQKGTGELFF. This chain links TRBV4-2 with TRBJ2-2; D is possibly TRBD1 (5 bases). The germline CDR1 and CDR2 sequences are LGHNA and YNFKEQ. The CDR3 has 13 residues. V lost 2 bases to trimming and J lost 5 bases, with 6 bases between them.

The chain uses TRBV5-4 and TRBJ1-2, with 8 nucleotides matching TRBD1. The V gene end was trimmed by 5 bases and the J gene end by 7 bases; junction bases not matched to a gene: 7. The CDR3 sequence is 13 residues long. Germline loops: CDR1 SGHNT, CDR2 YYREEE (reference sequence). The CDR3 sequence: CASSFDDRGGYTF. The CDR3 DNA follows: TGTGCCAGCAGTTTTGACGACAGGGGTGGCTACACCTTC.

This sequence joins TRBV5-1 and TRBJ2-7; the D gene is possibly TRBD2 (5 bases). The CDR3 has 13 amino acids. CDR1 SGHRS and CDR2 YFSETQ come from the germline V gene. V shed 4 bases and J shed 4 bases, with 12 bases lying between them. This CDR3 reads CASSHGVAYEQYF. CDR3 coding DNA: TGCGCCAGCAGCCACGGAGTAGCGTACGAGCAGTACTTC.

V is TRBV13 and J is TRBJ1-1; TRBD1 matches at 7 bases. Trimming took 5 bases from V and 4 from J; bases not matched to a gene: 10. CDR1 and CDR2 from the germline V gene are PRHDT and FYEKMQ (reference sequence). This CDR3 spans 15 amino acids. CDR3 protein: CASSAVQGKGTEAFF. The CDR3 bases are TGTGCCAGCAGCGCCGTACAGGGGAAGGGCACTGAAGCTTTCTTT.

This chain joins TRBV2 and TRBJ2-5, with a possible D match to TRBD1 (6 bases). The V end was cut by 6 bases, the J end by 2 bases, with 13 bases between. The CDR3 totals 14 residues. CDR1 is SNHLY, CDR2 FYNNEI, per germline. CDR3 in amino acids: CASRITGSQETQYF. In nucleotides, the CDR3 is TGTGCCAGCAGGATAACAGGGTCACAAGAGACCCAGTACTTC. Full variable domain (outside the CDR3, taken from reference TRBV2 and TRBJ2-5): EPEVTQTPSHQVTQMGQEVILRCVPISNHLYFYWYRQILGQKVEFLVSFYNNEISEKSEIFDDQFSVERPDGSNFTLKIRSTKLEDSAMYFCASRITGSQETQYFGPGTRLLVL.

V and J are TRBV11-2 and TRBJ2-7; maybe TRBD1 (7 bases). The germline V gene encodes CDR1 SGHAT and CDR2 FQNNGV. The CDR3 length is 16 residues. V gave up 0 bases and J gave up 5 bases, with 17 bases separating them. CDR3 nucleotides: TGTGCCAGCAGCTTAGATCCGAGACAGGGACTCCACGAGCAGTACTTC. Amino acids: CASSLDPRQGLHEQYF.

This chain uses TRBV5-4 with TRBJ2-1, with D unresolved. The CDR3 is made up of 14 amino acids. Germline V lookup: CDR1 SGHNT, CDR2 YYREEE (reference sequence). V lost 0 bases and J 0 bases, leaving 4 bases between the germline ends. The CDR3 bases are TGTGCCAGCAGCTTGGGTCGCTCCTACAATGAGCAGTTCTTC. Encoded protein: CASSLGRSYNEQFF.

In nucleotides, the CDR3 is TGTGCCAGCACCCCTAGGTCCAGGGAGCTGTTTTTT. Translating gives CASTPRSRELFF. This rearrangement joins TRBV6-1 to TRBJ2-2; D gene uncertain. CDR3 length equals 12 residues. Per germline, CDR1 MNHNS and CDR2 SASEGT. The V end lost 7 bases, the J end lost 9 bases, and 12 bases lay between the germline ends.

CDR3: CSARTDYTEAFF. CDR3 nucleotide sequence: TGCAGCGCTAGGACAGATTACACTGAAGCTTTCTTT. The gene calls are TRBV29-1 and TRBJ1-1, with a possible D match to TRBD1 (6 bases). V was shortened by 7 bases and J by 3 bases, with 12 bases between the two germline ends. This CDR3 spans 12 amino acids. Germline CDR1 SQVTM, CDR2 ANQGSEA. The full variable domain, completed using reference TRBV29-1 and TRBJ1-1, is SAVISQKPSRDICQRGTSLTIQCQVDSQVTMMFWYRQQPGQSLTLIATANQGSEATYESGFVIDKFPISRPNLTFSTLTVSNMSPEDSSIYLCSARTDYTEAFFGQGTRLTVV.